A selection of T cell receptor beta chains follows, all from one sample in a study of glioma-infiltrating T cells after dendritic cell vaccination. Measured with immunoSEQ multiplex PCR; TCRdb has only the in-frame clones, and not every one. The sample gives around 78,000 clones, 85% of which show up once; about 8.5% is in the top ten. The source material was blood, sampled after dendritic cell vaccination. These receptors were taken from a human donor with glioblastoma. The CDR3 runs from the conserved cysteine through the conserved F or W. Where a row states a size, it is once, few, many or the class of an expanded clone; other rows omit it.

TRBV19,few,TRBJ2-1,CASETSGRASEQFF
TRBV2,once,TRBJ1-2,CASSERGWIYGYTF
TRBV19,NA,TRBJ1-1,CASSILVSRTGGYEAFF
TRBV5-1,NA,TRBJ2-5,CASSLRGTQETQYF
TRBV9,NA,TRBJ2-2,CASSVVATSYSGELFF
TRBV9,NA,TRBJ1-4,CASSVLQGDNEKLFF
TRBV5-4,once,TRBJ2-1,CASSSTSGGLDEQFF
TRBV18,once,TRBJ1-3,CASSPPGGQPSGNTIYF
TRBV9,NA,TRBJ1-3,CASSVDVRVGNTIYF
TRBV14,NA,TRBJ2-7,CASSSKWTSGRIYSYEQYF
TRBV18,NA,TRBJ2-1,CASRPRGGGNEQFF
TRBV14,NA,TRBJ2-3,CASSQVGTDTQYF
TRBV5-1,few,TRBJ2-7,CASSVGQGIIDEQYF
TRBV9,NA,TRBJ2-2,CASSPMGSTGTGELFF
TRBV2,once,TRBJ2-1,CASRAGGSYNEQFF
TRBV5-1,NA,TRBJ2-1,CASSGAGGSYNEQFF
TRBV5-1,NA,TRBJ1-1,CASSSGQNTEAFF
TRBV7-2,NA,TRBJ2-1,CASSPGQGVIHEQFF
TRBV5-4,NA,TRBJ2-7,CASSLGQVDSYEQYF
TRBV7-8,many,TRBJ1-4,CASSFTGVRNEKLFF
TRBV6-5,once,TRBJ1-1,CASSYQETGPDITFF
TRBV13,once,TRBJ2-2,CASSPSRYGNTGELFF